These 6 T cell receptor beta chains share one sample of origin, sequenced in a study of CD8+CD57+ T cells in acquired aplastic anemia. The use of genomic DNA as template underpinned the TCR beta VDJ and CDR3 profiling. TCRdb used MiXCR to reprocess the reads, holding one entry per CDR3 protein. Of 150,000 to 200,000 distinct CDR3 sequences listed, more than 45% are singletons. Patients sequenced had flow cytometry evidence of CD8+CD57+ cell expansion. Specimen: sorted CD4+, CD8+, or CD8+CD57+ T cells (not recorded which) from PBMCs. These receptors all stem from a human donor with aplastic anemia.

This clonotype was counted once. The rearrangement links TRBV20-1 to TRBJ2-5; D is possibly TRBD1 (6 bases). Trimming shortened V by 2 bases and J by 6 bases, and 10 bases separated the two germline ends. Germline lookup yields CDR1 DFQATT and CDR2 SNEGSKA (reference sequence). The length of the CDR3 is 12 residues. The CDR3 spells CSARSRGQTQYF. The CDR3 nucleotides read TGCAGTGCTAGAAGCAGGGGACAGACCCAGTACTTC.

V gene TRBV9 combines with J gene TRBJ1-5, with 12 bases lining up with TRBD1. Germline V gene sequence: CDR1 SGDLS, CDR2 YYNGEE. CDR3 length equals 16 residues. With 0 bases clipped from V and 11 bases from J, the junction kept 9 bases outside the gene matches. This CDR3 reads CASSVGAGTGGESQHF. CDR3 in DNA: TGTGCCAGCAGCGTAGGGGCCGGGACAGGGGGCGAGTCCCAGCATTTT.

This chain uses TRBV29-1 with TRBJ2-3; a possible D gene is TRBD1 (6 bases). CDR1 is SQVTM, CDR2 ANQGSEA, per germline. This CDR3 has 16 amino acids. V shed 2 bases and J shed 3 bases, with 18 bases lying between them. CDR3 bases: TGCAGCGTTGAAACGCCAGGGGACCCAGGGACAGATACGCAGTATTTT. Its translation is CSVETPGDPGTDTQYF.

The V call is TRBV6-2 or TRBV6-3, the J call TRBJ2-5; 7 positions agree with TRBD2. The CDR3 extends over 16 amino acids. With 5 bases clipped from V and 2 bases from J, the junction kept 11 bases outside the gene matches. Germline assignment: CDR1 MNHEY and CDR2 SVGEGT. The CDR3 nucleotides read TGTGCCAGCAGTCGACTAGCTCAAAGGGAGCAAGAGACCCAGTACTTC. Amino acids: CASSRLAQREQETQYF.

A few counts support this clonotype. This chain links TRBV7-2 with TRBJ2-3, with D maybe TRBD2 (6 bases). The germline V and J ends were trimmed by 6 bases and 1 base, with 8 bases remaining between them. Germline CDR1 and CDR2: SGHTA and FQGNSA. The length of the CDR3 is 13 residues. CDR3 amino acids: CASSPGGTDTQYF. CDR3 DNA sequence: TGTGCCAGCAGTCCGGGGGGCACAGATACGCAGTATTTT.

The chain links TRBV20-1 to TRBJ1-1; tentatively, D is TRBD1 (5 bases). V was shortened by 0 bases and J by 11 bases, with 13 bases between the two germline ends. There are 12 residues in the CDR3. Germline V gene sequence: CDR1 DFQATT, CDR2 SNEGSKA (reference sequence). CDR3 coding DNA: TGCAGTGCTAGAGATGGCCAGGGAAGGGCTTTCTTT. Translating gives CSARDGQGRAFF.